Each of the 30 T cell receptor beta chains below was sequenced from the same sample in a study of blood T cell repertoires in COVID-19. Sequencing used immunoSEQ multiplex PCR; TCRdb keeps in-frame clones, though not all of them. The sample has about 74,000 clones, approximately 80% seen once. The sequenced material came from peripheral blood. Receptor source: a human donor in a cohort sampled during active COVID-19.

The rearrangement joins TRBV30 to TRBJ1-1; TRBD1 is a possible D gene (6 bases). The ends were cut back, 3 bases at V and 0 bases at J, with 8 bases in the middle. Per the germline V gene, CDR1 is GTSNPN and CDR2 is SVGIG (reference sequence). The CDR3 contains 13 residues. The CDR3 sequence: CAWRTGLNTEAFF. CDR3 sequence (DNA): TGTGCCTGGAGGACAGGATTGAACACTGAAGCTTTCTTT.

The chain joins TRBV28 to TRBJ2-7; TRBD1 matches 9 bases. CDR3 length: 13 residues. Trimming at V came to 3 bases and at J to 7 bases, leaving 4 bases not matched to a gene. CDR1 and CDR2 (germline): MDHEN, SYDVKM. The CDR3 DNA follows: TGTGCCAGCAGTTTGGGACAGGGACGGGAGCAGTACTTC. It encodes CASSLGQGREQYF.

V is TRBV19 and J is TRBJ2-7; no clear D. Germline assignment: CDR1 LNHDA and CDR2 SQIVND (reference sequence). The CDR3 is made up of 16 amino acids. V was cut by 3 bases and J by 0 bases, with 15 bases left in between. As DNA, the CDR3 is TGTGCCAGTAGTATGATTTGGCAGGTCGCCTCCTACGAGCAGTACTTC. Translation gives CASSMIWQVASYEQYF.

The chain joins TRBV7-9 to TRBJ2-7; D remains unclear. Germline loops: CDR1 SEHNR, CDR2 FQNEAQ (reference sequence). The CDR3 contains 15 residues. The ends were cut back, 4 bases at V and 6 bases at J, with 19 bases in the middle. The CDR3 DNA is TGTGCCAGCAGCTCCCTAAGGCTAGTTCAGAGCGAGCAGTACTTC. It is translated as CASSSLRLVQSEQYF.

The V gene is TRBV11-2, the J gene TRBJ2-5, with D hard to call. The CDR3 runs 15 residues. Germline V gene sequence: CDR1 SGHAT, CDR2 FQNNGV. V gave up 1 base and J gave up 0 bases, with 9 bases separating them. The CDR3 here is CASSLALGYQETQYF. The CDR3 coding sequence is TGTGCCAGCAGCTTAGCGTTGGGCTACCAAGAGACCCAGTACTTC.

This clone has just a few counts. The J gene is TRBJ2-7, the V gene TRBV4-1; the D gene is possibly TRBD1 (6 bases). The germline gives CDR1 MGHRA, CDR2 YSYEKL. This CDR3 contains 15 residues. V was trimmed by 0 bases and J by 0 bases, leaving 9 bases between them. The CDR3 here is CASSQEEDSSYEQYF. DNA of the CDR3: TGCGCCAGCAGCCAAGAGGAGGACAGCTCCTACGAGCAGTACTTC.

The chain links TRBV5-4 to TRBJ2-3; perhaps TRBD2 as D (5 bases). This CDR3 has 12 amino acids. Germline V CDR1 and CDR2: SGHNT, YYREEE (reference sequence). The ends were cut back, 4 bases at V and 10 bases at J, with 13 bases in the middle. CDR3 sequence (DNA): TGTGCCAGCAGCCTGTCCGGGAAAGCGCAGTATTTT. Translating gives CASSLSGKAQYF.

In this sample, this clone turned up a few times. The rearrangement uses TRBV2 and TRBJ1-6; a weak D match, TRBD1 (5 bases). The germline V gene encodes CDR1 SNHLY and CDR2 FYNNEI. V lost 2 bases and J lost 8, with 13 bases in between. The length of the CDR3 is 15 residues. CDR3 nucleotides: TGTGCCAGCAGTGAATTAAAGGGGTTAGATTCACCCCTCCACTTT. It is translated as CASSELKGLDSPLHF.

This chain joins TRBV18 and TRBJ2-5, with 9 bases lining up with TRBD1. This CDR3 spans 13 amino acids. Trimming at V came to 3 bases and at J to 5 bases, leaving 1 base not matched to a gene. Looked up from germline, CDR1 is KGHSH and CDR2 is LQKENI. CDR3 loop: CASSPGQGETQYF. The CDR3 bases are TGTGCCAGCTCACCCGGACAGGGGGAGACCCAGTACTTC.

This chain connects TRBV6-6 to TRBJ1-4, with a weak D call TRBD1 (6 bases). Germline V gene lookup returns CDR1 MNHNY and CDR2 SVGAGI (reference sequence). With 0 bases removed from V and 7 bases from J, the gap between germline ends came to 12 bases. The CDR3 is made up of 15 amino acids. In DNA, the CDR3 is TGTGCCAGCAGTTACTCTGAGGGGGAGGGTGAAAAACTGTTTTTT. Translating it yields CASSYSEGEGEKLFF.

The chain has TRBV7-9 and TRBJ2-7, with D perhaps matching TRBD2 (6 bases). CDR1 is SEHNR, CDR2 FQNEAQ, per germline (reference sequence). The CDR3 length is 13 residues. The germline V and J ends were trimmed by 8 bases and 0 bases, with 11 bases remaining between them. The CDR3 DNA reads as TGTGCCAGCGCACGGGACTTCTCCTACGAGCAGTACTTC. Protein product: CASARDFSYEQYF. Variable domain in full (rest from reference TRBV7-9 and TRBJ2-7): DTGVSQNPRHKITKRGQNVTFRCDPISEHNRLYWYRQTLGQGPEFLTYFQNEAQLEKSRLLSDRFSAERPKGSFSTLEIQRTEQGDSAMYLCASARDFSYEQYFGPGTRLTVT.

The chain has TRBV7-9 and TRBJ1-2; 9 nucleotides align to TRBD1. The germline CDR1 and CDR2 sequences are SEHNR and FQNEAQ (reference sequence). The CDR3 consists of 15 residues. After removal of 0 bases from V and 6 bases from J, the junction contained 5 bases not matched to a gene. The CDR3 bases are TGTGCCAGCAGCTTAGCGACAGGGGGTGTCGATGGCTACACCTTC. As protein: CASSLATGGVDGYTF.

This sequence joins TRBV7-2 and TRBJ2-7, with D hard to call. Germline V gene lookup returns CDR1 SGHTA and CDR2 FQGNSA. CDR3 length: 14 residues. V shed 4 bases and J shed 2 bases, with 12 bases lying between them. CDR3 sequence (DNA): TGTGCCAGCAGCTCCCAACCCTCAGCCTACGAGCAGTACTTC. Amino acids: CASSSQPSAYEQYF.

The J gene is TRBJ2-1, the V gene TRBV6-5; 9 bases map to TRBD1. This CDR3 comprises 11 residues. The V segment lost 10 bases and the J segment 15 bases; nucleotides outside the gene matches: 10. Germline assignment: CDR1 MNHEY and CDR2 SVGAGI. CDR3 nucleotides: TGTGCCACGTTTGGGGGGACAGGGCTGTTCTTC. It codes for CATFGGTGLFF.

The V call is TRBV28, the J call TRBJ1-3; 8 nucleotides agree with TRBD1. Per germline, CDR1 MDHEN and CDR2 SYDVKM. The CDR3 covers 16 residues. V dropped 8 bases and J dropped 2; count of bases not matched to a gene: 11. CDR3 nucleotides: TGTGCCAGCGGGTTGACAGGGGTCTATCCTGGAAACACCATATATTTT. Amino acids: CASGLTGVYPGNTIYF.

The V gene is TRBV18, the J gene TRBJ2-5, with 8 bases identical to TRBD2. The length of the CDR3 is 14 residues. V was pared by 6 bases and J by 1 base, with 4 bases of the junction left unmatched. Germline lookup yields CDR1 KGHSH and CDR2 LQKENI. CDR3 region: CASSTGGAQETQYF. The CDR3 bases are TGTGCCAGCTCTACCGGGGGGGCCCAAGAGACCCAGTACTTC. The full variable domain, completed using reference TRBV18 and TRBJ2-5, is NAGVMQNPRHLVRRRGQEARLRCSPMKGHSHVYWYRQLPEEGLKFMVYLQKENIIDESGMPKERFSAEFPKEGPSILRIQQVVRGDSAAYFCASSTGGAQETQYFGPGTRLLVL.

This chain uses TRBV3-1 (or the pseudogene TRBV3-2) with TRBJ2-3; the match to TRBD2 covers 10 bases. Germline V gives CDR1 LGHDT, CDR2 YNNKEL (reference sequence). There are 18 residues in the CDR3. V shed 0 bases and J 2 bases; nucleotides not matched to a gene: 8. In nucleotides, the CDR3 is TGTGCCAGCAGCCAAGATCGACGAGCGGGAGGGAACACAGATACGCAGTATTTT. It is translated as CASSQDRRAGGNTDTQYF.

This chain links TRBV3-1 (or the pseudogene TRBV3-2) with TRBJ1-4; perhaps TRBD1 as D (6 bases). The CDR3 length is 18 residues. V lost 4 bases and J lost 0, with 18 bases in between. CDR1 is LGHDT and CDR2 is YNNKEL in the germline V gene (reference sequence). Here the CDR3 reads CASSPGTLLFATNEKLFF. The CDR3 nucleotides are TGTGCCAGCAGCCCCGGGACATTGTTGTTTGCAACTAATGAAAAACTGTTTTTT.

This clone was observed once. The genes are TRBV28 and TRBJ2-7, with TRBD1 as a possible D gene (5 bases). The length of the CDR3 is 14 residues. V lost 7 bases and J 0 bases, leaving 13 bases between the germline ends. Germline CDR1 and CDR2: MDHEN and SYDVKM. CDR3 region: CASTPTGYSYEQYF. CDR3 bases: TGTGCCAGCACCCCAACAGGATACTCCTACGAGCAGTACTTC.

V and J are TRBV18 and TRBJ1-1; D is uncertain. Per germline, CDR1 KGHSH and CDR2 LQKENI. Trimming removed 2 bases at V and 4 bases at J, with 11 bases between. CDR3 size: 14 residues. The CDR3 sequence is CASSPSPEGTEAFF. CDR3 sequence (DNA): TGTGCCAGCTCACCATCCCCTGAGGGCACTGAAGCTTTCTTT.

There are a few counts of this clone. The V and J genes are TRBV3-1 (or the pseudogene TRBV3-2) and TRBJ1-1; D is perhaps TRBD1 (5 bases). Trimming stripped 4 bases from V and 6 bases from J, with 12 bases between. Per the germline V gene, CDR1 is LGHDT and CDR2 is YNNKEL (reference sequence). This CDR3 has 13 residues. CDR3 protein: CASSRGASAEAFF. Here the CDR3 DNA reads TGTGCCAGCAGCCGTGGGGCGAGCGCTGAAGCTTTCTTT.

The chain joins TRBV2 to TRBJ1-3; maybe TRBD1 (6 bases). V was pared by 6 bases and J by 8 bases, with 20 bases between. This CDR3 is 15 amino acids long. Germline values: CDR1 SNHLY, CDR2 FYNNEI. The CDR3 DNA reads TGTGCCAGCAGCCCCGACAGGAGGCGATTGGACACCATATATTTT. It is translated as CASSPDRRRLDTIYF.

V usage is TRBV28 and J usage is TRBJ2-1; 13 bases are a match to TRBD2. The V gene end was trimmed by 6 bases and the J gene end by 16 bases; junction bases not matched to a gene: 12. CDR1 is MDHEN and CDR2 is SYDVKM in the germline V gene. The CDR3 length is 14 residues. Here the CDR3 DNA reads TGTGCCAGCAGAGGGACTAGCGGGACGCTCCGCCTTTTCTTC. Amino acids: CASRGTSGTLRLFF.

The genes are TRBV14 and TRBJ2-7; D possibly corresponds to TRBD1 (6 bases). The CDR3 consists of 14 residues. Germline-derived CDR1 and CDR2 are SGHDN and FVKESK. Trimming stripped 1 base from V and 7 bases from J, with 14 bases between. The CDR3 protein is CASSQVGIRGEQYF. The DNA for the CDR3 is TGTGCCAGCAGCCAAGTTGGGATAAGGGGGGAGCAGTACTTC.

This chain connects TRBV5-6 to TRBJ1-3; the match to TRBD1 covers 10 bases. The CDR3 totals 17 residues. CDR1 and CDR2 (germline): SGHDT, YYEEEE. V shed 5 bases and J 7 bases; nucleotides not matched to a gene: 15. The CDR3 loop reads CASSSDTSTGGFNTIYF. CDR3 nucleotide sequence: TGTGCCAGCAGTTCAGATACCTCGACAGGGGGCTTCAACACCATATATTTT.

The chain joins TRBV27 to TRBJ2-7; 7 nucleotides match TRBD1. CDR3 length: 15 residues. The junction had 7 bases not matched to a gene; V was cut back by 2 bases and J by 3 bases. Germline V lookup: CDR1 MNHEY, CDR2 SMNVEV (reference sequence). The CDR3 sequence: CASSLEGQYGYEQYF. CDR3 DNA sequence: TGTGCCAGCAGTTTAGAGGGACAGTACGGCTACGAGCAGTACTTC.

A few counts support this clone. As DNA, the CDR3 is TGTGCCAGCTTTCACGGGACTAGCGGGAGAGGCGAGCAGTACTTC. Amino acids: CASFHGTSGRGEQYF. The chain combines TRBV27 with TRBJ2-7, with 14 positions matching TRBD2. V trimming: 8 bases; J trimming: 6 bases; junction bases outside the gene matches: 9. The CDR3 is 15 amino acids. Per germline, CDR1 MNHEY and CDR2 SMNVEV (reference sequence).

The rearrangement uses TRBV7-9 and TRBJ1-1; weak D call: TRBD1 (6 bases). Trimming removed 5 bases from V and 0 bases from J, with 10 bases in between. This CDR3 contains 14 residues. Germline V gene sequence: CDR1 SEHNR, CDR2 FQNEAQ (reference sequence). The CDR3, as DNA: TGTGCCAGCAGCAGAGGGGGGGTGAACACTGAAGCTTTCTTT. Translated, it gives CASSRGGVNTEAFF.

V gene TRBV19 combines with J gene TRBJ1-4, with D uncertain. Trimming took off 2 bases at V and 4 bases at J, with 5 bases between the two ends. In germline, CDR1 is LNHDA, CDR2 SQIVND (reference sequence). The CDR3 runs to 13 residues. The CDR3 loop is CASSIQINEKLFF. The CDR3 coding sequence is TGTGCCAGTAGTATACAGATTAATGAAAAACTGTTTTTT.

This sequence joins TRBV11-2 and TRBJ2-1; D ambiguous. Deletions cut 4 bases from V and 10 bases from J, with 20 bases between. Germline loops: CDR1 SGHAT, CDR2 FQNNGV. The CDR3 length is 15 residues. The chain's CDR3 is CASSSRLSSGGEQFF. In DNA form, the CDR3 reads TGTGCCAGCAGCTCTAGGTTAAGCTCTGGCGGCGAGCAGTTCTTC.